One T cell receptor beta chain is described in this entry. Seattle's cohort entered during active infection and was followed longitudinally. The data originate from a study of blood T cell repertoires in COVID-19. Looking at the study overall: Both acute and convalescent COVID-19 samples were obtained from the United States, Italy and Spain. Sample material is recorded as cDNA or gDNA derived from T cells, B-cell-depleted T cells, or PBMCs.

CDR1 is MGHRA, CDR2 YSYEKL, per germline. V lost 0 bases and J lost 4, with 7 bases in between. This CDR3 is built from 13 residues. TCRdb's table, derived via immunoSEQ multiplex PCR, lists solely in-frame clones and lacks some. The sample includes about 180,000 clones, 81% of them seen just once. This chain uses TRBV4-1 with TRBJ2-7; D remains ambiguous. The TCR sequence derives from an elderly woman with COVID-19, enrolled during active disease. What was sequenced was peripheral blood. CDR3 nucleotide sequence: TGCGCCAGCAGCCAAGAAGAGTGGTACGAGCAGTACTTC. This translates into CASSQEEWYEQYF.